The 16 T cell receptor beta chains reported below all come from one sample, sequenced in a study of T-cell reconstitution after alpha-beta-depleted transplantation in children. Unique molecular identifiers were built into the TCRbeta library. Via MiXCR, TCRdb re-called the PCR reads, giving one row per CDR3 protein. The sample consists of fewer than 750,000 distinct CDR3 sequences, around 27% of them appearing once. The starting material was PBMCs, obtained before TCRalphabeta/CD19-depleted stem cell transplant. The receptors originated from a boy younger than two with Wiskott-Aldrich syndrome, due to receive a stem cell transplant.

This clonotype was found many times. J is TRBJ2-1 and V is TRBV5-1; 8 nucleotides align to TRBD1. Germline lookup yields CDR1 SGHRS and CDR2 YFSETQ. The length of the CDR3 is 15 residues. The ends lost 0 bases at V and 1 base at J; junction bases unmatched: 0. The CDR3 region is CASSLGTGSYNEQFF. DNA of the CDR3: TGCGCCAGCAGCTTGGGGACAGGGTCCTACAATGAGCAGTTCTTC.

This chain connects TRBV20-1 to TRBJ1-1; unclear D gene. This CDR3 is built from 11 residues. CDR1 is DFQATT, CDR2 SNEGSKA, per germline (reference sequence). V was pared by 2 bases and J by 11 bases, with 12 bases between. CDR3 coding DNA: TGCAGTGCTAGAAACCCCTCCTCTGCTTTCTTT. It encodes CSARNPSSAFF.

CDR3 DNA sequence: TGTGCCAGTAGCCGGAAGGGACAGGACACTGAAGCTTTCTTT. Its translation: CASSRKGQDTEAFF. V is TRBV19 and J is TRBJ1-1; 8 bases are a match to TRBD1. CDR3 length equals 14 residues. CDR1 LNHDA and CDR2 SQIVND come from the germline V gene (reference sequence). J was trimmed by 3 bases and V by 6 bases; bases with no gene match: 6.

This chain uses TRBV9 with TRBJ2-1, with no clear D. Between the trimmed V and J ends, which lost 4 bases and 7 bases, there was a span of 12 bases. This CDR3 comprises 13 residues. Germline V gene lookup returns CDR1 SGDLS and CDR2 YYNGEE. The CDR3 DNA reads TGTGCCAGCAGCCCAAGGCAGTGGAATGAGCAGTTCTTC. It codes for CASSPRQWNEQFF.

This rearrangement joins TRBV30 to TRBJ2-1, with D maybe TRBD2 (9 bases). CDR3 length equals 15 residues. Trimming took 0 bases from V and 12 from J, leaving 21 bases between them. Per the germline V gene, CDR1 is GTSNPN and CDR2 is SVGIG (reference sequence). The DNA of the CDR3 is TGTGCCTGGAGTGTAACGTCGTCTAGCGGGACAGGGCAGTTCTTC. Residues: CAWSVTSSSGTGQFF.

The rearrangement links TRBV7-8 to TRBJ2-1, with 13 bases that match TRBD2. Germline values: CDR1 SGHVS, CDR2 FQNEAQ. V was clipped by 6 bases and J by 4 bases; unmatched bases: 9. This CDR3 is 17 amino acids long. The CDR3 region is CASRSAGLAGLYNEQFF. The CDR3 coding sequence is TGTGCCAGCAGGAGCGCGGGACTAGCGGGACTATACAATGAGCAGTTCTTC.

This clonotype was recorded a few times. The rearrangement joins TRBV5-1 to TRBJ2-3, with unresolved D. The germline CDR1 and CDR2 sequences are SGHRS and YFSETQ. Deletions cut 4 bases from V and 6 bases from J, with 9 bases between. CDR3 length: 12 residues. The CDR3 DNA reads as TGCGCCAGCAGCATATCCTCGGATACGCAGTATTTT. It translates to CASSISSDTQYF. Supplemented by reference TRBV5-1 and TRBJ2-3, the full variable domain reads KAGVTQTPRYLIKTRGQQVTLSCSPISGHRSVSWYQQTPGQGLQFLFEYFSETQRNKGNFPGRFSGRQFSNSRSEMNVSTLELGDSALYLCASSISSDTQYFGPGTRLTVL.

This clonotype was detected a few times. CDR3 nucleotide sequence: TGTGCCAGCAGTTTGGGGAGCTTGGGACTAGCGGGGCAAGAGACCCAGTACTTC. It translates to CASSLGSLGLAGQETQYF. The chain uses TRBV28 and TRBJ2-5; 13 bases agree with TRBD2. The CDR3 contains 18 residues. Germline V gene data show CDR1 as MDHEN and CDR2 as SYDVKM. V lost 3 bases, J lost 2 bases, and 9 bases stayed unmatched.

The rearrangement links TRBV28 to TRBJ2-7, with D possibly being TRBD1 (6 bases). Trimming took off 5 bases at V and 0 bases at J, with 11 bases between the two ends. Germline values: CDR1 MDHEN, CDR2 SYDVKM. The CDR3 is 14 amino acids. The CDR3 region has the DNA TGTGCCAGCAGTGTAGACAGGACCTCCTACGAGCAGTACTTC. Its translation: CASSVDRTSYEQYF.

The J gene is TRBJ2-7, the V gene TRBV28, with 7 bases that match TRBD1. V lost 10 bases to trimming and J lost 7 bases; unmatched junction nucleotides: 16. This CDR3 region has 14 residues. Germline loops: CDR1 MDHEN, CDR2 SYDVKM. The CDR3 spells CATNRDRRNPEQYF. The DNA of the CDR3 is TGTGCCACCAACCGGGACAGACGAAACCCGGAGCAGTACTTC. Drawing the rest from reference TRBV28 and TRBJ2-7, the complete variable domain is DVKVTQSSRYLVKRTGEKVFLECVQDMDHENMFWYRQDPGLGLRLIYFSYDVKMKEKGDIPEGYSVSREKKERFSLILESASTNQTSMYLCATNRDRRNPEQYFGPGTRLTVT.

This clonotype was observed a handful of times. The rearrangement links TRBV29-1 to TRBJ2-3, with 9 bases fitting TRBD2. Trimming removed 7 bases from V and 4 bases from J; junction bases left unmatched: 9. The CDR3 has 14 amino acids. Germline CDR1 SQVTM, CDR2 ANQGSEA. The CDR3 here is CSARGSGSPDTQYF. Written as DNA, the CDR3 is TGCAGCGCGAGAGGTAGCGGGAGCCCAGATACGCAGTATTTT.

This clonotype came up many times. CDR3 region: CASSLDAETQYF. CDR3 nucleotide sequence: TGCGCCAGCAGCTTGGACGCGGAGACCCAGTACTTC. The rearrangement links TRBV5-1 to TRBJ2-5; D call uncertain. Per germline, CDR1 SGHRS and CDR2 YFSETQ. Trimming stripped 0 bases from V and 5 bases from J, with 5 bases between. CDR3 size: 12 residues. The full variable domain, with the rest looked up from reference TRBV5-1 and TRBJ2-5, is KAGVTQTPRYLIKTRGQQVTLSCSPISGHRSVSWYQQTPGQGLQFLFEYFSETQRNKGNFPGRFSGRQFSNSRSEMNVSTLELGDSALYLCASSLDAETQYFGPGTRLLVL.

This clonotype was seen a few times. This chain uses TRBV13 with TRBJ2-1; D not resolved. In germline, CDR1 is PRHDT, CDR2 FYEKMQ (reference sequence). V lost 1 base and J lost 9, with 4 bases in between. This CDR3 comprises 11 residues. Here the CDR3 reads CASSLDAEQFF. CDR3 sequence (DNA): TGTGCCAGCAGCTTAGATGCTGAGCAGTTCTTC.

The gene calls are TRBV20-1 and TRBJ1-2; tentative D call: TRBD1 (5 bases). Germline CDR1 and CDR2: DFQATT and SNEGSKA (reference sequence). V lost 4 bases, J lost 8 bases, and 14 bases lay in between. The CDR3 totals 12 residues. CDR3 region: CSAMGQGIGYTF. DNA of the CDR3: TGCAGTGCTATGGGCCAGGGCATCGGCTACACCTTC.

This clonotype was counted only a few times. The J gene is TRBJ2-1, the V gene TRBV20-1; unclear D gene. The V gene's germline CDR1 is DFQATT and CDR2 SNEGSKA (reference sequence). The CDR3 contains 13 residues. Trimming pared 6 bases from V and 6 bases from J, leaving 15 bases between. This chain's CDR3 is CSATYSLFNEQFF. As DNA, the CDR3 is TGCAGTGCCACGTACTCCCTATTCAATGAGCAGTTCTTC.

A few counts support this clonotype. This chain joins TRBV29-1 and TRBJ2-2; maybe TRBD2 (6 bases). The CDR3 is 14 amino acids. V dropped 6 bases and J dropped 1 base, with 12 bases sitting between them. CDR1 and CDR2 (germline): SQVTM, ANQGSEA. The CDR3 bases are TGCAGCGTGATGGGACTCCAGAACACCGGGGAGCTGTTTTTT. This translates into CSVMGLQNTGELFF.